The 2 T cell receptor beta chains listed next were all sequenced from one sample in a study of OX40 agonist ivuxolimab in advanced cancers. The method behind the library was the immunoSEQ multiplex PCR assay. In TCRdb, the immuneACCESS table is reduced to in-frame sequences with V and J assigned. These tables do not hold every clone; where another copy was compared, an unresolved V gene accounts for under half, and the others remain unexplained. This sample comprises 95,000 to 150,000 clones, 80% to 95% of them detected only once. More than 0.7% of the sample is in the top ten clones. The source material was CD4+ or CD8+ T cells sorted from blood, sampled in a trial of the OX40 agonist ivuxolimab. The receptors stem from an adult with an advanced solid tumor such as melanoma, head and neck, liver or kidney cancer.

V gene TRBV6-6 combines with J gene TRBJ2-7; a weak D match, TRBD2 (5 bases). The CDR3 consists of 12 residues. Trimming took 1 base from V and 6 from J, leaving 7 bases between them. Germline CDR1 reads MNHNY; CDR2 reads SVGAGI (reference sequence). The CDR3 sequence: CASSYLDFEQYF. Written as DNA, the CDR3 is TGTGCCAGCAGTTACTTGGACTTCGAGCAGTACTTC.

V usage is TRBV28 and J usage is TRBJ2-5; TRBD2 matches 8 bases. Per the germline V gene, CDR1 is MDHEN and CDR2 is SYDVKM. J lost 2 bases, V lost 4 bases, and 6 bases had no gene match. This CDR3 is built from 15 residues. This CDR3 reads CASSSAGAAQETQYF. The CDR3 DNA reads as TGTGCCAGCAGTTCAGCGGGGGCTGCACAAGAGACCCAGTACTTC.